The clone carrying this T cell receptor beta chain occurred a few times. The entry originates in a study of T cells in Graves' hyperthyroidism and ophthalmopathy. Across the study: Pretreatment peripheral blood was obtained at initial diagnosis.

Uncontrolled infection, other autoimmune disease, pregnancy or lactation led to exclusion. Fresh 10 ml peripheral blood yielded PBMCs. Amplification of TCR beta CDR3 regions used RNA as the template. HTBI primers were used for first-round RT-PCR of the TCR CDR3. TCRdb processed the multiplex PCR reads anew with MiXCR; each CDR3 protein has one entry. The table shows about 600,000 distinct CDR3 sequences, with about a sixth occurring only once. The source of this sequence is a woman in her thirties or forties with Graves' ophthalmopathy. Source material: blood.

The CDR3 DNA reads TGCGCCAGCAGCTACGGGGTAGGATTGGAAAAACTGTTTTTT. Amino acids: CASSYGVGLEKLFF. The chain recombines TRBV4-1 with TRBJ1-4; the D is unclear. Germline values: CDR1 MGHRA, CDR2 YSYEKL. V lost 5 bases and J lost 8, with 15 bases in between. The CDR3 has 14 residues.